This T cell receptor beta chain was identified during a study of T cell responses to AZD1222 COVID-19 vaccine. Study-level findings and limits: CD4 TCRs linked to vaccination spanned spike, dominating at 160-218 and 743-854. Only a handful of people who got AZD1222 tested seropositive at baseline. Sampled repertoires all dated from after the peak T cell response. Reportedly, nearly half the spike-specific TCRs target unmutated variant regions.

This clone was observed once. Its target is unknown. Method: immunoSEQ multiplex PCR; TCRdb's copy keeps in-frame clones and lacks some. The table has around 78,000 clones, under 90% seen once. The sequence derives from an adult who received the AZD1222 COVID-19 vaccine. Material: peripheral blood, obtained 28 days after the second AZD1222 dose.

CDR3 coding DNA: TGTGCCTGGACCCCGGGCACAGATACGCAGTATTTT. Residues: CAWTPGTDTQYF. This sequence joins TRBV30 and TRBJ2-3; D gene ambiguous. Trimming cost V 4 bases and J 1 base, with 6 bases left between them. CDR3 length: 12 residues. Germline V gene lookup returns CDR1 GTSNPN and CDR2 SVGIG (reference sequence).